The entry that follows covers one TCR beta chain sequence. This sample was taken from a study of control samples from healthy donors and cancer patients. CDR3 size: 15 residues. Germline V gives CDR1 SNHLY, CDR2 FYNNEI. The germline V and J ends were trimmed by 6 bases and 1 base, with 15 bases remaining between them. The method was immunoSEQ multiplex PCR; TCRdb's version includes in-frame clones alone and lacks a portion of them. This sample has more than 15,000 clones, with approximately 80% found just once. Sequenced input: PBMCs. This sequence originates from a man at least 80 years old with head and neck cancer. J is TRBJ1-1 and V is TRBV2, with D possibly matching TRBD1 (6 bases). Here the CDR3 DNA reads TGTGCCAGCAGCGTCCAGGGACATTCGAACACTGAAGCTTTCTTT. This codes for CASSVQGHSNTEAFF.